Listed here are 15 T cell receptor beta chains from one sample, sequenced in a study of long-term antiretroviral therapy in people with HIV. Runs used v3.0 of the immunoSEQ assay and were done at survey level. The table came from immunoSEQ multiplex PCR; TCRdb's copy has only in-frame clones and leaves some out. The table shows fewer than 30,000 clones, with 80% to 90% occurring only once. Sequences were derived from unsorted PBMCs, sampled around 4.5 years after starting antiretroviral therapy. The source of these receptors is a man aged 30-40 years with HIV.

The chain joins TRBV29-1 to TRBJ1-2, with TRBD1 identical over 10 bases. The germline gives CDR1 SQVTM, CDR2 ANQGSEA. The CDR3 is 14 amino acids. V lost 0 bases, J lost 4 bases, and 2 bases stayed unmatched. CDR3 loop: CSVEETGGSYGYTF. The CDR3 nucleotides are TGCAGCGTTGAAGAGACAGGGGGCAGCTATGGCTACACCTTC.

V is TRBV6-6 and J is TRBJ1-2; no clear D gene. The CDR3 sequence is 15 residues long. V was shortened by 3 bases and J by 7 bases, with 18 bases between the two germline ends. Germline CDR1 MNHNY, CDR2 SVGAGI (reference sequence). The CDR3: CASSYGGEEGRGYTF. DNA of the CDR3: TGTGCCAGCAGTTATGGTGGGGAAGAGGGCCGTGGCTACACCTTC.

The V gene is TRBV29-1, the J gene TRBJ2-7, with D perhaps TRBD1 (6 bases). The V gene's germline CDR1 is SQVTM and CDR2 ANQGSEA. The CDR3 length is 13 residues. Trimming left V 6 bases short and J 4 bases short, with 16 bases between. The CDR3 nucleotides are TGCAGCGTCGCAGGGGCCGACTTTTACGAGCAGTACTTC. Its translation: CSVAGADFYEQYF.

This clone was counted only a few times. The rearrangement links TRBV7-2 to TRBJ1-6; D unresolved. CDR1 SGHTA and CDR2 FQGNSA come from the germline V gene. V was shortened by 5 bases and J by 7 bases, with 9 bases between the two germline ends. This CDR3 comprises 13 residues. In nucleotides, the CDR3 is TGTGCCAGCAGCCCCAACAGCAATTCACCCCTCCACTTT. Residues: CASSPNSNSPLHF.

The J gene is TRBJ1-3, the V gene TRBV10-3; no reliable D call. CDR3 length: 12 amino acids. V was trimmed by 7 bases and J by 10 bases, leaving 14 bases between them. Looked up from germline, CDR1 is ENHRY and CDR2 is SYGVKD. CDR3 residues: CAIKSEPGTIYF. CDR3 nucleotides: TGTGCCATCAAATCGGAGCCCGGGACCATATATTTT.

CDR3 in amino acids: CASRIRTDPYNEQFF. As DNA, the CDR3 is TGTGCCAGCAGGATAAGGACAGACCCCTACAATGAGCAGTTCTTC. J is TRBJ2-1 and V is TRBV6-5, with D perhaps TRBD1 (6 bases). Per germline, CDR1 MNHEY and CDR2 SVGAGI. This CDR3 region has 15 residues. Trimming stripped 6 bases from V and 2 bases from J, with 14 bases between.

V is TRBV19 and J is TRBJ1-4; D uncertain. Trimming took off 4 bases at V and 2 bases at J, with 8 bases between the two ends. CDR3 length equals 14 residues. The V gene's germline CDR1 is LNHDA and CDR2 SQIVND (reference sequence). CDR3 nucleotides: TGTGCCAGTAGTAACAGACGGACTAATGAAAAACTGTTTTTT. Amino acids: CASSNRRTNEKLFF.

CDR3 sequence: CASFAGTANTGELFF. The CDR3 bases are TGCGCCAGCTTTGCCGGGACAGCGAACACCGGGGAGCTGTTTTTT. The V call is TRBV5-1, the J call TRBJ2-2; the match to TRBD1 covers 7 bases. This CDR3 region has 15 residues. Germline CDR1 SGHRS, CDR2 YFSETQ. V shed 7 bases and J 0 bases; nucleotides not matched to a gene: 6.

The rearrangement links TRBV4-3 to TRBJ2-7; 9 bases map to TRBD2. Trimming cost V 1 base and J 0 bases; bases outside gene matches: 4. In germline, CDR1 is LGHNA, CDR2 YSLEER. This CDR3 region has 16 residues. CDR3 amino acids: CASSQGERGASYEQYF. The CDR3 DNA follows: TGCGCCAGCAGCCAAGGGGAGCGGGGGGCCTCCTACGAGCAGTACTTC.

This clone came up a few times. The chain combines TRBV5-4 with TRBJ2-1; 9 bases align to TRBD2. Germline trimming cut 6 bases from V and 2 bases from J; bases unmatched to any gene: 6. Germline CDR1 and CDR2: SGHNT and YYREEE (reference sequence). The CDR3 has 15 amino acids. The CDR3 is CASNLPSGAYNEQFF. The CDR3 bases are TGTGCCAGCAACCTACCTAGCGGGGCCTACAATGAGCAGTTCTTC.

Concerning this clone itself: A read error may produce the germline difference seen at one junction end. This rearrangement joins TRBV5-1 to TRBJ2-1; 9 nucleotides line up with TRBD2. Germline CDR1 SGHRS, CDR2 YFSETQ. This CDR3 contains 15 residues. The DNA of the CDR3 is TGCGCCAGCAGCACTGGACTAGCGTTGTACAGTGAGCAGTTCTTC. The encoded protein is CASSTGLALYSEQFF. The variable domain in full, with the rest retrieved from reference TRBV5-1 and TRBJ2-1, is KAGVTQTPRYLIKTRGQQVTLSCSPISGHRSVSWYQQTPGQGLQFLFEYFSETQRNKGNFPGRFSGRQFSNSRSEMNVSTLELGDSALYLCASSTGLALYSEQFFGPGTRLTVL.

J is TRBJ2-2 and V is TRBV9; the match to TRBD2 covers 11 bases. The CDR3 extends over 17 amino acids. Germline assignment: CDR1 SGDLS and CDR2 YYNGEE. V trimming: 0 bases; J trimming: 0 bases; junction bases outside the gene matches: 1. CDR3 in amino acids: CASSVATSGANTGELFF. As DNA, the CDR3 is TGTGCCAGCAGCGTAGCGACTAGCGGGGCGAACACCGGGGAGCTGTTTTTT. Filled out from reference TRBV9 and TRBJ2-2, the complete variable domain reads DSGVTQTPKHLITATGQRVTLRCSPRSGDLSVYWYQQSLDQGLQFLIQYYNGEERAKGNILERFSAQQFPDLHSELNLSSLELGDSALYFCASSVATSGANTGELFFGEGSRLTVL.

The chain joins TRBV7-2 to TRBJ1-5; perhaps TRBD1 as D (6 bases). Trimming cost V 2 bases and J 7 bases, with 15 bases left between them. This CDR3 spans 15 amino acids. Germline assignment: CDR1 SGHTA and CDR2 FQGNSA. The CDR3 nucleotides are TGTGCCAGCAGCTTAACCCCTCCAGGGGCACAGCCCCAGCATTTT. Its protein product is CASSLTPPGAQPQHF.

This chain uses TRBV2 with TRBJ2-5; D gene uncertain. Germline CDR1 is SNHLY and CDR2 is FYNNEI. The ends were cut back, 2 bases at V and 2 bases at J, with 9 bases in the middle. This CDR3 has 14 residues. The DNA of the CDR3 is TGTGCCAGCAGTGAATTTAGTTCGCAAGAGACCCAGTACTTC. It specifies CASSEFSSQETQYF.

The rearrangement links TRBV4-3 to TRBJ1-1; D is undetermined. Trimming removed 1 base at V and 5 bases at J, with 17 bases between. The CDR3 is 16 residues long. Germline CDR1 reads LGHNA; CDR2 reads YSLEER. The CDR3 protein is CASSQGAGRSWTEAFF. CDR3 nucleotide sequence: TGCGCCAGCAGCCAAGGGGCGGGCCGGTCGTGGACTGAAGCTTTCTTT.